A selection of T cell receptor beta chains follows, all from one sample in a study of cytomegalovirus exposure and HLA in healthy donors. Libraries were prepared by immunoSEQ multiplex PCR; TCRdb keeps only in-frame clonotypes and omits some of them. The data show about 89,000 clones, with approximately 70% seen just once and roughly 2.2% held by the top ten. Source material: PBMCs. These receptors were taken from a man younger than 45 in good health and CMV-seronegative. The CDR3 runs from the conserved cysteine through the conserved F or W. A D gene is named only where the DNA matches it firmly. Clone size is given for some rows only: seen once, a few or many times, or a class if the clone is expanded.

d_gene: .
abundance: .
j_gene: TRBJ1-4
len: 15
v_gene: TRBV2
CDR3aa: CASSTVRGTNEKLFF
CDR3nt: TGTGCCAGCAGTACCGTCAGGGGAACTAATGAAAAACTGTTTTTT

d_gene: .
abundance: .
j_gene: TRBJ1-4
len: 13
v_gene: TRBV7-2
CDR3aa: CASSLTVNEKLFF
CDR3nt: TGTGCCAGCAGCTTAACGGTTAATGAAAAACTGTTTTTT

d_gene: TRBD2
abundance: .
j_gene: TRBJ2-7
len: 15
v_gene: TRBV2
CDR3aa: CASSDIRAGVDEQYF
CDR3nt: TGTGCCAGCAGTGATATTCGAGCGGGGGTAGACGAGCAGTACTTC

d_gene: TRBD1
abundance: once
j_gene: TRBJ1-4
len: 16
v_gene: TRBV30
CDR3aa: CAWSVGQRTGGEKLFF
CDR3nt: TGTGCCTGGAGTGTAGGGCAGCGGACAGGGGGTGAAAAACTGTTTTTT

d_gene: TRBD2
abundance: .
j_gene: TRBJ2-5
len: 16
v_gene: TRBV18
CDR3aa: CASSPAASGGQETQYF
CDR3nt: TGTGCCAGCTCACCAGCGGCTAGCGGGGGCCAAGAGACCCAGTACTTC

d_gene: .
abundance: .
j_gene: TRBJ1-1
len: 16
v_gene: TRBV6-5
CDR3aa: CASSYSAEMMNTEAFF
CDR3nt: TGTGCCAGCAGTTACTCCGCCGAGATGATGAACACTGAAGCTTTCTTT

d_gene: .
abundance: .
j_gene: TRBJ1-2
len: 13
v_gene: TRBV7-2
CDR3aa: CASSLRVGYGYTF
CDR3nt: TGTGCCAGCAGCTTGAGGGTGGGCTACGGCTACACCTTC

d_gene: .
abundance: few
j_gene: TRBJ2-2
len: 14
v_gene: TRBV19
CDR3aa: CASREPTDTGELFF
CDR3nt: TGTGCCAGTAGGGAACCCACAGACACCGGGGAGCTGTTTTTT

d_gene: .
abundance: .
j_gene: TRBJ1-5
len: 14
v_gene: TRBV27
CDR3aa: CASRLGGSNQPQHF
CDR3nt: TGTGCCAGCAGGCTAGGGGGAAGCAATCAGCCCCAGCATTTT

d_gene: TRBD1
abundance: .
j_gene: TRBJ2-2
len: 15
v_gene: TRBV9
CDR3aa: CASSSRTGGFGELFF
CDR3nt: TGTGCCAGCAGCTCACGGACAGGGGGCTTCGGGGAGCTGTTTTTT

d_gene: .
abundance: .
j_gene: TRBJ1-1
len: 13
v_gene: TRBV30
CDR3aa: CAWSVGGGREAFF
CDR3nt: TGTGCCTGGAGTGTTGGGGGCGGACGGGAAGCTTTCTTT

d_gene: TRBD1
abundance: .
j_gene: TRBJ1-6
len: 16
v_gene: TRBV6-4
CDR3aa: CASSDSLGQGNSPLHF
CDR3nt: TGTGCCAGCAGTGACTCTTTGGGACAGGGGAATTCACCCCTCCACTTT

d_gene: TRBD2
abundance: .
j_gene: TRBJ2-3
len: 17
v_gene: TRBV5-1
CDR3aa: CASSLGSSGGSTDTQYF
CDR3nt: TGCGCCAGCAGCTTGGGGAGTAGCGGGGGTAGCACAGATACGCAGTATTTT

d_gene: TRBD1
abundance: .
j_gene: TRBJ1-1
len: 15
v_gene: TRBV28
CDR3aa: CASSLSRTGKAEAFF
CDR3nt: TGTGCCAGCAGTTTATCAAGGACAGGGAAGGCTGAAGCTTTCTTT

d_gene: .
abundance: few
j_gene: TRBJ2-3
len: 13
v_gene: TRBV27
CDR3aa: CASEDSDTDTQYF
CDR3nt: TGTGCCAGCGAGGACAGCGACACAGATACGCAGTATTTT

d_gene: .
abundance: few
j_gene: TRBJ2-7
len: 13
v_gene: TRBV5-1
CDR3aa: CASSLNTAYEQYF
CDR3nt: TGCGCCAGCAGCTTGAACACCGCCTACGAGCAGTACTTC

d_gene: TRBD1
abundance: .
j_gene: TRBJ1-4
len: 13
v_gene: TRBV2
CDR3aa: CASSGTGREKLFF
CDR3nt: TGTGCCAGCTCCGGGACAGGGCGTGAAAAACTGTTTTTT

d_gene: .
abundance: once
j_gene: TRBJ1-2
len: 14
v_gene: TRBV4-1
CDR3aa: CASSQERANYGYTF
CDR3nt: TGCGCCAGCAGCCAAGAGAGAGCTAACTATGGCTACACCTTC

d_gene: TRBD2
abundance: .
j_gene: TRBJ2-3
len: 14
v_gene: TRBV29-1
CDR3aa: CSVRTSGLTDTQYF
CDR3nt: TGCAGCGTTAGGACTAGCGGGTTGACAGATACGCAGTATTTT

d_gene: .
abundance: .
j_gene: TRBJ2-2
len: 16
v_gene: TRBV7-2
CDR3aa: CASSRLPGGNTGELFF
CDR3nt: TGTGCCAGCAGCCGACTCCCTGGAGGGAACACCGGGGAGCTGTTTTTT

d_gene: .
abundance: once
j_gene: TRBJ1-1
len: 13
v_gene: TRBV7-9
CDR3aa: CASSPRENTEAFF
CDR3nt: TGTGCCAGCAGCCCCAGGGAAAACACTGAAGCTTTCTTT

d_gene: TRBD1
abundance: few
j_gene: TRBJ1-1
len: 15
v_gene: TRBV19
CDR3aa: CASSPPDRSNTEAFF
CDR3nt: TGTGCCAGTAGTCCCCCGGACAGGTCGAACACTGAAGCTTTCTTT

d_gene: TRBD1
abundance: .
j_gene: TRBJ2-7
len: 13
v_gene: TRBV5-6
CDR3aa: CASSVMTGVEQYF
CDR3nt: TGTGCCAGCAGCGTGATGACAGGGGTCGAGCAGTACTTC

d_gene: TRBD2
abundance: .
j_gene: TRBJ2-5
len: 16
v_gene: TRBV28
CDR3aa: CASSPTSGPYQETQYF
CDR3nt: TGTGCCAGCAGCCCGACTAGCGGGCCGTACCAAGAGACCCAGTACTTC

d_gene: .
abundance: .
j_gene: TRBJ2-7
len: 15
v_gene: TRBV4-1
CDR3aa: CASSQEGASVYEQYF
CDR3nt: TGCGCCAGCAGCCAAGAAGGAGCCAGCGTTTACGAGCAGTACTTC

d_gene: .
abundance: .
j_gene: TRBJ2-2
len: 14
v_gene: TRBV7-9
CDR3aa: CASSLNRVGGELFF
CDR3nt: TGTGCCAGCAGCTTAAACAGGGTTGGCGGGGAGCTGTTTTTT

d_gene: TRBD2
abundance: .
j_gene: TRBJ2-1
len: 16
v_gene: TRBV11-3
CDR3aa: CASSQGPSGSSGEQFF
CDR3nt: TGTGCCAGCAGTCAGGGCCCGAGCGGGAGTTCGGGTGAGCAGTTCTTC

d_gene: .
abundance: .
j_gene: TRBJ1-2
len: 12
v_gene: TRBV19
CDR3aa: CASSSSFYGYTF
CDR3nt: TGTGCCAGTAGTTCGAGCTTCTATGGCTACACCTTC

d_gene: .
abundance: .
j_gene: TRBJ2-7
len: 11
v_gene: TRBV7-9
CDR3aa: CASSLGEEQYF
CDR3nt: TGTGCCAGCAGCTTAGGAGAAGAGCAGTACTTC

d_gene: .
abundance: few
j_gene: TRBJ1-5
len: 13
v_gene: TRBV28
CDR3aa: CASNTGGGQPQHF
CDR3nt: TGTGCCAGCAATACAGGCGGGGGACAGCCCCAGCATTTT

d_gene: .
abundance: .
j_gene: TRBJ1-5
len: 13
v_gene: TRBV6-1
CDR3aa: CASSEREFQPQHF
CDR3nt: TGTGCCAGCAGTGAACGGGAATTTCAGCCCCAGCATTTT